These T cell receptor beta chains were read from a single sample in a study of type 1 and type 2 diabetes patients. TCRdb used MiXCR to reprocess the multiplex PCR reads, holding one entry per CDR3 protein. The sample has 250,000 or so distinct CDR3 sequences; 45% to 60% are singletons. Material for sequencing was peripheral blood mononuclear cells (PBMCs). The source of these receptors is a man between 18 and 29 years old with type 2 diabetes. Each CDR3 is given with its conserved first and last residue. D genes are given only for firm matches. Size tells how often a clone was seen (once, few, many) or the class of an expanded clone, and some rows leave it out.

v_gene	d_gene	j_gene	abundance	CDR3aa	CDR3nt
TRBV2	TRBD1	TRBJ1-1	.	CASSVGQAAFTEAFF	TGTGCCAGCAGTGTGGGACAGGCTGCATTTACTGAAGCTTTCTTT
TRBV19	.	TRBJ2-2	few	CASSIETAGELFF	TGTGCCAGTAGTATTGAGACGGCCGGGGAGCTGTTTTTT
TRBV14	.	TRBJ1-2	few	CASSPFSPFYGYTF	TGTGCCAGCAGCCCCTTCTCCCCCTTCTATGGCTACACCTTC
TRBV6-5	.	TRBJ2-7	few	CASSRNSDSYEQYF	TGTGCCAGCAGTAGGAACTCCGACTCCTACGAGCAGTACTTC
TRBV7-3	TRBD2	TRBJ2-7	.	CASSSTRGLAGAKEQYF	TGTGCCAGCAGCTCAACCCGGGGACTAGCGGGAGCGAAAGAGCAGTACTTC
TRBV5-1	.	TRBJ2-5	.	CASSGPDPETQYF	TGCGCCAGCAGCGGGCCAGACCCAGAGACCCAGTACTTC
TRBV19	TRBD1	TRBJ1-5	.	CASSLGTGRQPQHF	TGTGCCAGTAGTTTGGGGACAGGACGACAGCCCCAGCATTTT
TRBV2	.	TRBJ2-1	few	CASSERQGFNEQFF	TGTGCCAGCAGTGAGAGGCAGGGGTTCAATGAGCAGTTCTTC
TRBV7-2	.	TRBJ2-7	.	CASSLPPIEPYKQYF	TGTGCCAGCAGCTTACCCCCTATCGAGCCCTACAAGCAGTACTTC
TRBV28	TRBD2	TRBJ2-7	.	CASNRGLASEQYF	TGTGCCAGCAACAGGGGACTAGCGAGCGAGCAGTACTTC
TRBV10-1	.	TRBJ2-7	many	CASRPVLVVYEQYF	TGCGCCAGCCGTCCAGTCTTAGTTGTGTACGAGCAGTACTTC
TRBV28	TRBD2	TRBJ2-5	few	CAHGLAGRETQYF	TGTGCCCACGGGCTAGCGGGGAGGGAGACCCAGTACTTC
TRBV19	.	TRBJ2-6	many	CASSNEGSSGANVLTF	TGTGCCAGTAGTAATGAGGGGAGCTCTGGGGCCAACGTCCTGACTTTC
TRBV15	TRBD2	TRBJ2-7	few	CATSRDGGAYEQYF	TGTGCCACCAGCAGAGATGGGGGGGCCTACGAGCAGTACTTC
TRBV30	.	TRBJ2-7	.	CAWSVYGASYEQYF	TGTGCCTGGAGTGTATACGGGGCTTCCTACGAGCAGTACTTC
TRBV19	TRBD1	TRBJ1-1	.	CASSDTGGHTEAFF	TGTGCCAGTAGTGATACAGGGGGCCACACTGAAGCTTTCTTT